This T cell receptor beta chain was obtained from a study of T cell changes during pregnancy in multiple sclerosis. V trimming: 0 bases; J trimming: 3 bases; junction bases outside the gene matches: 6. The length of the CDR3 is 15 residues. Germline V lookup: CDR1 SGHRS, CDR2 YFSETQ. Method: immunoSEQ multiplex PCR; TCRdb's copy keeps in-frame clones and lacks some. The table shows about 69,000 clones, with roughly 93% occurring only once. The chain links TRBV5-1 to TRBJ2-7, with TRBD2 identical over 7 bases. The TCR comes from a female donor with multiple sclerosis, enrolled in a pregnancy study. The input for sequencing was peripheral blood, taken in the third trimester of pregnancy. CDR3 bases: TGCGCCAGCAGCTTGGTGGTGGGGGGGATCTACGAGCAGTACTTC. This encodes CASSLVVGGIYEQYF.